This TCR beta chain originates from a study of graft-versus-host responses after intestinal transplantation. Across the whole study: All recipients got anti-thymocyte globulin induction, then tacrolimus and steroids for three to four years.

Some clones are missing from TCRdb's copy, which holds only in-frame ones; the method was immunoSEQ multiplex PCR. Among 95,000 to 130,000 clones listed, 90% were seen once. For this clone: What it binds is unknown.

This CDR3 is 14 amino acids long. V was clipped by 6 bases and J by 10 bases, with 19 bases between them. Germline loops: CDR1 MNHEY, CDR2 SVGAGI. Source: unstimulated CD4+ T cells sorted from spleen or lymph node cells, taken before intestinal transplant. The receptor was isolated from a human donor who received an intestinal transplant. The chain employs TRBV6-5 and TRBJ1-3; perhaps TRBD1 as D (5 bases). As DNA, the CDR3 is TGTGCCAGCAGAACTACCGGGACGGCGGGAACCATATATTTT. Amino acids: CASRTTGTAGTIYF.